This TCR beta chain was sequenced in a study of T cells after yellow fever vaccination. In the case of this clonotype: The antigen is unknown.

Overall study findings and caveats: A secondary response was less intense yet reached its peak sooner, at day 5 versus 15.

TCRdb redid the calling of the 5' RACE reads with MiXCR, one entry per CDR3 protein. Of about 340,000 distinct CDR3 sequences listed, 7.5% to 9% are singletons. Germline V lookup: CDR1 SGHVS, CDR2 FQNEAQ. V dropped 6 bases and J dropped 7 bases, with 10 bases sitting between them. The CDR3 covers 13 residues. The chain joins TRBV7-8 to TRBJ1-6; D not resolved. Sequences were derived from PBMCs, sampled on the day of the first yellow fever vaccination. This sequence originates from a man between 18 and 35 years old who received the YFV17D yellow fever vaccine. In DNA, the CDR3 is TGTGCCAGCAGGCAGGACGGAAATTCACCCCTCCACTTT. Residues: CASRQDGNSPLHF. The full variable domain, with the rest looked up from reference TRBV7-8 and TRBJ1-6, is GAGVSQSPRYKVAKRGQDVALRCDPISGHVSLFWYQQALGQGPEFLTYFQNEAQLDKSGLPSDRFFAERPEGSVSTLKIQRTQQEDSAVYLCASRQDGNSPLHFGNGTRLTVT.